These 5 T cell receptor beta chains originate from one sample sequenced in a study of shared clonotypes between healthy human individuals (dated by TCRdb to 2018 to 2021). The library relied on the immunoSEQ multiplex PCR assay. This is the immuneACCESS table as TCRdb keeps it, with only in-frame sequences that have V and J called. A part of the clones is gone; compared with another copy, unresolved V genes explain less than half, and the rest is unexplained. The sample has around 1 million clones on record, around three quarters of them singletons. Nearly 1.5% of the sample goes to the ten largest clones. Input material: memory CD4+ T cells sorted from blood. The label giving this sample's cell subset or site can be read as: CD45RA-negative fraction. These receptors all come from a man younger than 35 in good health.

In its sample, this clone was seen a few times. The chain recombines TRBV7-8 with TRBJ2-1; no clear D. Trimming shortened V by 1 base and J by 9 bases, and 7 bases separated the two germline ends. CDR1 and CDR2 from the germline V gene are SGHVS and FQNEAQ. The CDR3 runs to 12 residues. CDR3 region: CASSLVLGEQFF. The CDR3 DNA is TGTGCCAGCAGCTTAGTTCTGGGTGAGCAGTTCTTC. The full variable domain, completed using reference TRBV7-8 and TRBJ2-1, is GAGVSQSPRYKVAKRGQDVALRCDPISGHVSLFWYQQALGQGPEFLTYFQNEAQLDKSGLPSDRFFAERPEGSVSTLKIQRTQQEDSAVYLCASSLVLGEQFFGPGTRLTVL.

The rearrangement joins TRBV5-1 to TRBJ1-1, with D possibly TRBD1 on 5 matching bases. Germline V gives CDR1 SGHRS, CDR2 YFSETQ. Trimming shortened V by 4 bases and J by 4 bases, and 11 bases separated the two germline ends. This CDR3 has 13 amino acids. The CDR3 DNA sequence: TGCGCCAGCAGCACGACAGAGGGCACTGAAGCTTTCTTT. Residues: CASSTTEGTEAFF.

This chain uses TRBV29-1 with TRBJ2-1; TRBD2 matches 11 bases. Germline CDR1 SQVTM, CDR2 ANQGSEA. V was pared by 4 bases and J by 4 bases, with 9 bases of the junction left unmatched. The CDR3 has 16 amino acids. The CDR3 bases are TGCAGCGTTGGAGTAGCGGGAGGGCTAATTTACAATGAGCAGTTCTTC. Translating it yields CSVGVAGGLIYNEQFF.

CDR3 in amino acids: CASSWTGVSNQPQHF. CDR3 DNA: TGTGCCAGCAGCTGGACAGGGGTTAGCAATCAGCCCCAGCATTTT. This chain connects TRBV7-9 to TRBJ1-5; 9 nucleotides align to TRBD1. V lost 4 bases to trimming and J lost 0 bases; unmatched junction nucleotides: 1. CDR1 and CDR2 (germline): SEHNR, FQNEAQ (reference sequence). The CDR3 loop spans 15 amino acids.

In this sample, this clone turned up once. The CDR3 spells CASSGTSGPTDTQYF. As DNA, the CDR3 is TGTGCCAGCAGCGGGACTAGCGGGCCCACAGATACGCAGTATTTT. V gene TRBV9 combines with J gene TRBJ2-3; 11 bases are shared with TRBD2. Germline CDR1 is SGDLS and CDR2 is YYNGEE. The CDR3 runs to 15 residues. V lost 3 bases to trimming and J lost 2 bases; unmatched junction nucleotides: 2. The whole variable domain, filled in from reference TRBV9 and TRBJ2-3, reads DSGVTQTPKHLITATGQRVTLRCSPRSGDLSVYWYQQSLDQGLQFLIQYYNGEERAKGNILERFSAQQFPDLHSELNLSSLELGDSALYFCASSGTSGPTDTQYFGPGTRLTVL.